These T cell receptor beta chains were read from a single sample in a study of cytomegalovirus exposure and HLA in healthy donors. The protocol was immunoSEQ multiplex PCR, while the TCRdb copy is restricted to in-frame clones and leaves out a portion. This sample yields around 280,000 clones, of which over 85% are seen a single time; about 2% belongs to the top ten. Sequenced input: PBMCs. The receptors here all came from a woman aged 18 to 35 in good health and CMV-seronegative. The CDR3 runs from the conserved cysteine through the conserved F or W. The D gene is left open where the match is weak. Rows give clone size only sometimes, using once, few, many, or a class for an expanded clone.

j_call d_call clone_size v_call cdr3_aa cdr3_nt
TRBJ2-7 NA NA TRBV6-5 CASSQDSDEQYF TGTGCCAGCAGTCAGGACAGCGACGAGCAGTACTTC
TRBJ1-6 TRBD1 few TRBV18 CASSPLVTGNSGNSPLHF TGTGCCAGCTCACCACTCGTGACAGGGAATTCGGGTAATTCACCCCTCCACTTT
TRBJ2-3 NA NA TRBV6-1 CASSARAPTLSDTQYF TGTGCCAGCAGTGCCCGTGCGCCCACTCTGAGCGATACGCAGTATTTT
TRBJ2-2 TRBD1 NA TRBV5-4 CASSLVYQGAGELFF TGTGCCAGCAGCTTGGTTTACCAGGGGGCCGGGGAGCTGTTTTTT
TRBJ2-7 TRBD2 NA TRBV19 CASSLPGTSGVYEQYF TGTGCCAGTAGTCTCCCGGGGACTAGCGGGGTCTACGAGCAGTACTTC
TRBJ1-2 NA NA TRBV25-1 CASSGRQPDWGYTF TGTGCCAGCAGTGGACGACAGCCTGATTGGGGCTACACCTTC
TRBJ1-2 NA NA TRBV4-1 CASSQDPAGGDYGYTF TGCGCCAGCAGCCAAGACCCCGCGGGGGGGGACTATGGCTACACCTTC
TRBJ1-1 NA NA TRBV5-1 CASSLGPGWGTEAFF TGCGCCAGCAGCTTGGGTCCGGGGTGGGGCACTGAAGCTTTCTTT
TRBJ2-1 NA NA TRBV2 CASRVPTYNEQFF TGTGCCAGCAGAGTCCCAACTTACAATGAGCAGTTCTTC
TRBJ2-2 NA NA TRBV4-1 CASSREDSNTGELFF TGCGCCAGCAGCCGTGAGGATTCAAACACCGGGGAGCTGTTTTTT
TRBJ2-1 TRBD1 NA TRBV6-5 CASTGQGASYNEQFF TGTGCCAGCACGGGACAGGGGGCATCTTACAATGAGCAGTTCTTC
TRBJ2-7 TRBD2 once TRBV6-6 CASSLAGNDEQYF TGTGCCAGCAGCCTAGCGGGTAACGACGAGCAGTACTTC
TRBJ2-2 TRBD1 NA TRBV10-3 CAISDPPAGGIPPGELFF TGTGCCATCAGTGACCCCCCCGCAGGGGGAATTCCCCCCGGGGAGCTGTTTTTT
TRBJ1-3 NA NA TRBV7-6 CASSPRPGHSSGNTIYF TGTGCCAGCAGCCCGAGACCGGGACATTCCTCTGGAAACACCATATATTTT
TRBJ2-7 NA few TRBV21-1 CASSKEGVIDSLSSYEQYF TGTGCCAGCAGCAAAGAGGGGGTCATAGACTCCTTGAGCTCCTACGAGCAGTACTTC
TRBJ2-1 TRBD2 NA TRBV5-1 CASSFGRGGSYNEQFF TGCGCCAGCAGCTTCGGGCGGGGGGGCTCCTACAATGAGCAGTTCTTC
TRBJ1-4 TRBD1 NA TRBV4-1 CASSQLQGTSREKLFF TGCGCCAGCAGCCAATTACAGGGGACGTCCAGGGAAAAACTGTTTTTT
TRBJ1-2 NA NA TRBV7-9 CASSLDRIYGYTF TGTGCCAGCAGCTTAGACAGAATCTATGGCTACACCTTC
TRBJ2-1 NA NA TRBV18 CASSPWEDEQFF TGTGCCAGCTCACCATGGGAGGATGAGCAGTTCTTC
TRBJ1-1 NA NA TRBV13 CASSPQIRGGTEAFF TGTGCCAGCAGCCCCCAGATTCGAGGCGGCACTGAAGCTTTCTTT
TRBJ1-6 NA NA TRBV11-3 CASSPLREVGRVVYNSPLHF TGTGCCAGCAGCCCATTAAGGGAAGTGGGCAGGGTGGTTTATAATTCACCCCTCCACTTT
TRBJ2-3 NA NA TRBV9 CASSVELHTDTQYF TGTGCCAGCAGCGTAGAACTACACACAGATACGCAGTATTTT
TRBJ1-2 NA NA TRBV7-9 CSSSLQQGYGYTF TGTTCCAGCAGCTTACAACAGGGCTATGGCTACACCTTC
TRBJ2-3 NA NA TRBV18 CASSWAGGTDTQYF TGTGCCAGCTCATGGGCAGGTGGCACAGATACGCAGTATTTT
TRBJ1-6 TRBD1 NA TRBV10-3 CAITGQANSPLHF TGTGCCATCACTGGACAGGCAAATTCACCCCTCCACTTT
TRBJ2-7 NA NA TRBV5-6 CASSLGYRVDYEQYF TGTGCCAGCAGCTTGGGGTACAGGGTCGATTACGAGCAGTACTTC
TRBJ1-4 TRBD1 NA TRBV5-1 CASSLDRGYEKLFF TGCGCCAGCAGTTTAGACAGGGGTTATGAAAAACTGTTTTTT
TRBJ2-7 TRBD1 NA TRBV5-1 CASSSGQGAYEQYF TGCGCCAGCAGCAGTGGACAGGGGGCCTACGAGCAGTACTTC
TRBJ1-2 TRBD1 NA TRBV29-1 CSVPGTEEPGYTF TGCAGCGTTCCCGGGACAGAAGAACCTGGCTACACCTTC
TRBJ1-2 NA NA TRBV9 CASSVEQGSYGYTF TGTGCCAGCAGCGTAGAGCAGGGTAGCTATGGCTACACCTTC
TRBJ1-3 NA NA TRBV6-5 CASSYSGGTSGNTIYF TGTGCCAGCAGTTACTCCGGGGGTACCTCTGGAAACACCATATATTTT
TRBJ2-1 NA NA TRBV10-3 CAISESIGRHQGGEQFF TGTGCCATCAGTGAGTCGATAGGTAGACACCAGGGAGGTGAGCAGTTCTTC
TRBJ2-6 TRBD1 NA TRBV7-9 CATGTADQGGSGANVLTF TGTGCCACAGGGACAGCGGATCAAGGGGGCTCTGGGGCCAACGTCCTGACTTTC
TRBJ2-7 TRBD2 NA TRBV30 CACYGGGKGPSYEQYF TGTGCCTGCTACGGGGGGGGAAAGGGGCCCTCCTACGAGCAGTACTTC
TRBJ2-7 TRBD1 NA TRBV13 CASNQGGQGVYEQYF TGTGCCAGCAACCAGGGGGGACAGGGGGTCTACGAGCAGTACTTC
TRBJ2-6 NA NA TRBV27 CASSSTNRVGGANVLTF TGTGCCAGCAGTTCCACCAACAGGGTCGGTGGGGCCAACGTCCTGACTTTC
TRBJ2-3 TRBD2 NA TRBV2 CASTGLAGLTDTQYF TGTGCCAGCACGGGACTAGCGGGGCTCACAGATACGCAGTATTTT
TRBJ2-7 NA NA TRBV18 CASSPGRGSYEQYF TGTGCCAGCTCACCCGGGCGGGGCAGCTACGAGCAGTACTTC
TRBJ2-7 NA NA TRBV6-6 CASNPGTEYYEQYF TGTGCCAGCAACCCCGGGACTGAATACTACGAGCAGTACTTC
TRBJ1-1 NA NA TRBV14 CASRIQGMNTEAFF TGTGCCAGCAGGATACAGGGTATGAACACTGAAGCTTTCTTT
TRBJ2-1 TRBD1 NA TRBV25-1 CASSDLRGLRSYNEQFF TGTGCCAGCAGTGACCTCAGGGGGCTACGCTCCTACAATGAGCAGTTCTTC
TRBJ1-1 TRBD1 NA TRBV9 CASSGRDRNTEAFF TGTGCCAGCAGCGGCCGGGACAGGAACACTGAAGCTTTCTTT
TRBJ2-3 NA few TRBV9 CASNLVGTDTQYF TGTGCCAGCAACTTAGTAGGCACAGATACGCAGTATTTT
TRBJ2-7 NA NA TRBV18 CASSQINRDQQYF TGTGCCAGCTCCCAAATCAACAGGGATCAGCAGTACTTC
TRBJ2-3 NA NA TRBV5-6 CASSSSSDTQYF TGTGCCAGCAGCTCTAGCTCAGATACGCAGTATTTT
TRBJ2-1 NA NA TRBV5-7 CASSSPFPVPRVDEQFF TGTGCCAGCAGCTCACCCTTCCCGGTACCGAGAGTAGATGAGCAGTTCTTC
TRBJ1-2 TRBD1 NA TRBV5-1 CASSWTGENGYTF TGCGCCAGCAGCTGGACAGGGGAGAATGGCTACACCTTC
TRBJ1-2 NA NA TRBV27 CASSPGLGTNYGYTF TGTGCCAGCAGCCCGGGTCTCGGGACTAACTATGGCTACACCTTC
TRBJ2-3 NA NA TRBV6-6 CASSPGTSKTDTQYF TGTGCCAGCAGTCCCGGGACTTCGAAGACAGATACGCAGTATTTT
TRBJ1-2 TRBD1 NA TRBV6-5 CASSYLPGGRGYTF TGTGCCAGCAGTTACCTCCCAGGGGGTCGGGGCTACACCTTC
TRBJ2-7 NA once TRBV9 CASSANSYEQYF TGTGCCAGCAGCGCCAACTCCTACGAGCAGTACTTC
TRBJ2-7 TRBD2 NA TRBV7-9 CASVERGPTYEQYF TGTGCCAGCGTAGAGCGGGGGCCGACCTACGAGCAGTACTTC
TRBJ1-2 NA NA TRBV29-1 CSVEGWQGIPYGYTF TGCAGCGTTGAAGGCTGGCAGGGGATTCCCTATGGCTACACCTTC
TRBJ2-1 NA NA TRBV9 CASSGTDWDEQFF TGTGCCAGCAGCGGAACGGACTGGGATGAGCAGTTCTTC